Listed below are T cell receptor beta chains from one sample, sequenced in a study of cytomegalovirus exposure and HLA in healthy donors. Sequencing used immunoSEQ multiplex PCR; TCRdb keeps in-frame clones, though not all of them. The sample holds around 170,000 clones, over 80% seen once. Input material: PBMCs. All receptors derive from a middle-aged man in good health and CMV-seronegative. Each CDR3 is given with its conserved first and last residue. The D gene is left open where the match is weak. Clone size is given for some rows only: seen once, a few or many times, or a class if the clone is expanded.

v_gene	j_gene	d_gene	abundance	CDR3aa	CDR3nt
TRBV28	TRBJ1-1	-	few	CASSTWDLTNTEAFF	TGTGCCAGCAGTACCTGGGACTTAACGAACACTGAAGCTTTCTTT
TRBV7-3	TRBJ2-1	TRBD2	-	CASSQTSGEYNEQFF	TGTGCCAGCAGCCAGACTAGCGGAGAGTACAATGAGCAGTTCTTC
TRBV7-2	TRBJ1-5	TRBD1	-	CASSLAAGGLQKPQHF	TGTGCCAGCAGTTTAGCGGCAGGGGGGCTCCAGAAGCCCCAGCATTTT
TRBV28	TRBJ1-6	-	-	CASRPQGSPLHF	TGTGCCAGCAGACCCCAGGGGTCACCCCTCCACTTT
TRBV4-1	TRBJ1-1	-	-	CASSQPDIREAFF	TGCGCCAGCAGCCAACCGGACATCAGAGAAGCTTTCTTT
TRBV5-5	TRBJ2-6	TRBD1	-	CASSLGGGGGANVLTF	TGTGCCAGCAGCTTGGGAGGGGGCGGTGGGGCCAACGTCCTGACTTTC
TRBV7-3	TRBJ2-5	-	-	CASSLGSGRQETQYF	TGTGCCAGCAGCTTAGGGTCAGGGCGACAAGAGACCCAGTACTTC
TRBV5-1	TRBJ1-2	TRBD1	once	CASSYRGRGREFYGYTF	TGCGCCAGCAGTTACCGGGGCAGGGGGCGTGAGTTCTATGGCTACACCTTC
TRBV7-9	TRBJ2-5	TRBD2	-	CASSKGLAQETQYF	TGTGCCAGCAGCAAGGGACTAGCCCAAGAGACCCAGTACTTC
TRBV12-5	TRBJ2-3	-	-	CASGLVGGHTQYF	TGTGCTAGTGGTTTGGTGGGGGGACATACGCAGTATTTT
TRBV10-2	TRBJ1-2	TRBD1	-	CASSENDKGAGYGYTF	TGCGCCAGCAGTGAGAATGACAAGGGGGCTGGCTATGGCTACACCTTC
TRBV7-3	TRBJ1-2	-	-	CASSSGQNYGYTF	TGTGCCAGCAGCTCAGGACAGAACTATGGCTACACCTTC
TRBV5-1	TRBJ2-5	-	-	CASSPRVGEETQYF	TGCGCCAGCAGCCCTAGAGTAGGGGAAGAGACCCAGTACTTC
TRBV7-2	TRBJ2-7	TRBD1	-	CASIQFGTGRTEQYF	TGTGCCAGCATCCAATTCGGGACAGGGCGGACCGAGCAGTACTTC
TRBV5-1	TRBJ1-1	TRBD1	-	CASRPGQTNTEAFF	TGCGCCAGCCGACCGGGACAGACGAACACTGAAGCTTTCTTT
TRBV7-2	TRBJ1-6	-	-	CASSPLPSYNSPLHF	TGTGCCAGCAGCCCACTGCCATCTTATAATTCACCCCTCCACTTT
TRBV28	TRBJ1-1	-	-	CASSFRRGRTEAFF	TGTGCCAGCAGTTTTCGGCGGGGACGAACTGAAGCTTTCTTT
TRBV19	TRBJ1-4	-	-	CASSEYRARYEKLFF	TGTGCCAGTAGTGAGTACAGGGCAAGATATGAAAAACTGTTTTTT
TRBV18	TRBJ2-5	-	-	CASSPPGSRQGKETQYF	TGTGCCAGCTCACCACCCGGTTCGAGGCAGGGGAAAGAGACCCAGTACTTC
TRBV6-5	TRBJ2-7	TRBD2	-	CASSRTREGWYEQYF	TGTGCCAGCAGTCGAACCCGGGAGGGGTGGTACGAGCAGTACTTC
TRBV27	TRBJ1-1	-	-	CASSGPGTNTEAFF	TGTGCCAGCAGTGGACCCGGGACAAACACTGAAGCTTTCTTT
TRBV6-5	TRBJ1-4	-	-	CASSYSKGGEKLFF	TGTGCCAGCAGTTACTCGAAAGGGGGAGAAAAACTGTTTTTT
TRBV7-6	TRBJ2-1	TRBD1	few	CASSLRPGQVRNNEQFF	TGTGCCAGCAGCCTACGTCCGGGACAGGTTAGAAACAATGAGCAGTTCTTC
TRBV25-1	TRBJ2-2	TRBD2	-	CAPGGGRSGELFF	TGTGCCCCCGGGGGGGGCAGGTCCGGGGAGCTGTTTTTT
TRBV11-1	TRBJ2-3	-	-	CASRVGASTDTQYF	TGTGCCAGCAGGGTCGGTGCTTCCACAGATACGCAGTATTTT
TRBV7-7	TRBJ2-5	TRBD2	-	CASSLALAGGRISQETQYF	TGTGCTAGCAGCTTGGCCCTAGCGGGAGGGCGTATATCACAAGAGACCCAGTACTTC
TRBV12-2	TRBJ1-4	-	-	CASRLSGGNEKLFF	TGTGCAAGTCGTTTATCAGGGGGCAATGAAAAACTGTTTTTT
TRBV11-2	TRBJ2-1	TRBD2	-	CASSPLAGPRNEQFF	TGTGCCAGCAGCCCACTAGCGGGGCCGAGGAATGAGCAGTTCTTC
TRBV10-3	TRBJ1-5	TRBD1	-	CAIRQGSNQPQHF	TGTGCCATCCGACAGGGAAGCAATCAGCCCCAGCATTTT
TRBV5-1	TRBJ1-1	TRBD1	-	CASSLEDRANTEAFF	TGCGCCAGCAGCTTGGAGGACAGGGCGAACACTGAAGCTTTCTTT
TRBV19	TRBJ1-5	TRBD1	-	CASTDRGPQHF	TGTGCCAGTACCGACAGGGGACCCCAGCATTTT
TRBV2	TRBJ2-2	TRBD2	-	CASRPGGVTGELFF	TGTGCCAGCAGACCGGGAGGGGTCACCGGGGAGCTGTTTTTT
TRBV7-2	TRBJ2-7	-	-	CASSAERLVLYEQYF	TGTGCCAGCAGCGCCGAAAGACTAGTTCTCTACGAGCAGTACTTC
TRBV4-2	TRBJ2-2	TRBD2	-	CASSHRSRLAGEGGLFF	TGTGCCAGCAGCCACCGATCCCGCCTAGCGGGGGAAGGTGGGCTGTTTTTT
TRBV6-1	TRBJ2-7	TRBD2	-	CASSETSGSSYEQYF	TGTGCCAGCAGCGAGACTAGCGGCTCTTCCTACGAGCAGTACTTC
TRBV30	TRBJ2-7	-	-	CAWSVRRGDEQYF	TGTGCCTGGAGTGTGCGGCGGGGCGACGAGCAGTACTTC
TRBV9	TRBJ2-1	TRBD2	-	CASSPRLAGANEQFF	TGTGCCAGCAGCCCGAGACTAGCGGGAGCTAATGAGCAGTTCTTC
TRBV4-3	TRBJ1-4	-	few	CASSPWSRANEKLFF	TGCGCCAGCAGCCCTTGGTCCAGGGCCAATGAAAAACTGTTTTTT
TRBV5-1	TRBJ1-2	-	-	CASRAGNYGYTF	TGCGCCAGCAGGGCAGGAAACTATGGCTACACCTTC
TRBV7-7	TRBJ2-7	TRBD2	-	CASSLVAGGLHEQYF	TGTGCTAGCAGCTTGGTGGCGGGAGGGTTGCACGAGCAGTACTTC
TRBV4-1	TRBJ2-1	TRBD2	-	CASSLTQLAGGPVEQFF	TGCGCCAGCAGCCTCACTCAACTAGCGGGAGGGCCGGTTGAGCAGTTCTTC
TRBV11-2	TRBJ2-3	-	-	CASSFPLSGPSTDTQYF	TGTGCCAGCAGCTTCCCCCTCAGCGGACCCAGCACAGATACGCAGTATTTT
TRBV7-2	TRBJ1-2	TRBD1	few	CASSYWGRGNYGYTF	TGTGCCAGCAGCTATTGGGGCAGGGGGAACTATGGCTACACCTTC
TRBV11-1	TRBJ2-7	TRBD2	-	CASSLGGGPLYEQYF	TGTGCCAGCAGCTTAGGGGGAGGGCCCCTCTACGAGCAGTACTTC